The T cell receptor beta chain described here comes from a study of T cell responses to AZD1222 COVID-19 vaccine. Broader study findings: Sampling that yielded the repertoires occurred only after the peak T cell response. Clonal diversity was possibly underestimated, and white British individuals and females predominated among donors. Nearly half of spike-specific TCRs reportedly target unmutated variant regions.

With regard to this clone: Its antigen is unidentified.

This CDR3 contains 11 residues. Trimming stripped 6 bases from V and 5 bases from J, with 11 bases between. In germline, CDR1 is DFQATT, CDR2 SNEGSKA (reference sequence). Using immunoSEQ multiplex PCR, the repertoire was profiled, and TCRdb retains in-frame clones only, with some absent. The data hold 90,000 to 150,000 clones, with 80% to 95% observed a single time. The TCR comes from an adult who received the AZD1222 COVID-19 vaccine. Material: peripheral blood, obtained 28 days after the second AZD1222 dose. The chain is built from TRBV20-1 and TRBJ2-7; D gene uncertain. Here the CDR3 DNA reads TGCAGTGCGTCAAGGACCCACGAGCAGTACTTC. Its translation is CSASRTHEQYF.